This entry lists 26 T cell receptor beta chains sequenced from one sample in a study of cytomegalovirus exposure and HLA in healthy donors. In the PCR, 60 Vbeta and 13 Jbeta primers were used. Produced via immunoSEQ multiplex PCR; TCRdb's table is partial and in-frame only. Of approximately 160,000 clones listed, approximately 71% are singletons. The material sequenced was PBMCs. The source of these receptors is a man aged 45-65 years in good health and CMV-seronegative.

This clone was found a few times. The rearrangement uses TRBV11-2 and TRBJ2-3; 9 bases map to TRBD2. Germline V gives CDR1 SGHAT, CDR2 FQNNGV. The CDR3 covers 16 residues. The ends lost 0 bases at V and 4 bases at J; junction bases unmatched: 5. The CDR3 DNA follows: TGTGCCAGCAGCTTAGAGGGGACTAGCTACCCAGATACGCAGTATTTT. Its translation is CASSLEGTSYPDTQYF.

The chain is built from TRBV18 and TRBJ2-5; perhaps TRBD1 as D (6 bases). V was pared by 0 bases and J by 1 base, with 6 bases between. The CDR3 is 14 residues long. Germline V lookup: CDR1 KGHSH, CDR2 LQKENI. Here the CDR3 reads CASSPPRGQETQYF. DNA of the CDR3: TGTGCCAGCTCACCACCCAGGGGCCAAGAGACCCAGTACTTC.

V is TRBV7-2 and J is TRBJ2-3; weak D call: TRBD1 (5 bases). V was shortened by 5 bases and J by 6 bases, with 15 bases between the two germline ends. Germline V gene data show CDR1 as SGHTA and CDR2 as FQGNSA. This CDR3 region has 14 residues. This CDR3 is CASSRTYALDTQYF. The CDR3 nucleotides are TGTGCCAGCAGCCGGACATATGCCTTGGATACGCAGTATTTT.

The rearrangement links TRBV6-1 to TRBJ1-1; D perhaps matches TRBD1 (6 bases). CDR3 size: 12 residues. From germline, CDR1 is MNHNS and CDR2 SASEGT. The germline V and J ends were trimmed by 7 bases and 8 bases, with 14 bases remaining between them. CDR3 region: CASTGGRSEAFF. CDR3 DNA sequence: TGTGCCAGCACGGGGGGCAGATCAGAAGCTTTCTTT.

Relative to its sample, this clone is medium-sized (0.01 to 0.1%). One junction end disagrees with the germline gene, perhaps due to a read error. The chain couples TRBV10-3 to TRBJ2-7; D possibly corresponds to TRBD2 (6 bases). CDR1 is ENHRY, CDR2 SYGVKD, per germline. CDR3 length: 12 residues. CDR3 region: CAISESGTEAGF. The CDR3 DNA reads TGTGCCATCAGTGAGTCGGGAACGGAGGCGGGGTTC.

In its sample, this clone was seen a few times. This chain connects TRBV4-3 to TRBJ2-5, with D hard to call. V lost 0 bases to trimming and J lost 4 bases, with 6 bases between them. CDR1 and CDR2 from the germline V gene are LGHNA and YSLEER. CDR3 length: 13 amino acids. The CDR3 loop reads CASSQDRLETQYF. CDR3 DNA sequence: TGCGCCAGCAGCCAAGACAGGTTAGAGACCCAGTACTTC.

The chain links TRBV10-3 to TRBJ2-7; D remains ambiguous. Germline loops: CDR1 ENHRY, CDR2 SYGVKD. The CDR3 has 13 residues. The germline V and J ends were trimmed by 3 bases and 1 base, with 7 bases remaining between them. In nucleotides, the CDR3 is TGTGCCATCAGTGATGAGGTTTCCTACGAGCAGTACTTC. Residues: CAISDEVSYEQYF.

This clone was detected only a few times. This chain joins TRBV27 and TRBJ2-5; 11 nucleotides line up with TRBD2. Germline V gene sequence: CDR1 MNHEY, CDR2 SMNVEV (reference sequence). The CDR3 runs to 15 residues. V dropped 4 bases and J dropped 5; count of bases not matched to a gene: 6. The CDR3 loop reads CASSSLAGGLETQYF. CDR3 in DNA: TGTGCCAGCAGTTCTTTAGCGGGGGGGCTTGAGACCCAGTACTTC.

This rearrangement joins TRBV28 to TRBJ2-4; tentative D call: TRBD1 (6 bases). CDR1 MDHEN and CDR2 SYDVKM come from the germline V gene. V was cut by 6 bases and J by 3 bases, with 18 bases left in between. There are 16 residues in the CDR3. CDR3 residues: CASSSLGATGKNIQYF. The CDR3 DNA is TGTGCCAGCAGCTCCTTGGGGGCTACGGGCAAAAACATTCAGTACTTC.

Concerning this clone: Other DNA variants within this sample encode the same CDR3. The chain couples TRBV18 to TRBJ2-7, with 7 bases matching TRBD1. Germline V gene data show CDR1 as KGHSH and CDR2 as LQKENI. Unmatched junction bases numbered 5, after V lost 3 bases and J lost 3 bases. This CDR3 contains 14 residues. CDR3 region: CASSPRDSSYEQYF. In nucleotides, the CDR3 is TGTGCCAGCTCACCGAGGGACAGCAGCTACGAGCAGTACTTC. Together with reference TRBV18 and TRBJ2-7, the CDR3 gives the full variable domain: NAGVMQNPRHLVRRRGQEARLRCSPMKGHSHVYWYRQLPEEGLKFMVYLQKENIIDESGMPKERFSAEFPKEGPSILRIQQVVRGDSAAYFCASSPRDSSYEQYFGPGTRLTVT.

The rearrangement links TRBV5-8 to TRBJ2-2; 7 nucleotides agree with TRBD1. V dropped 0 bases and J dropped 2; count of bases not matched to a gene: 7. CDR3 length equals 17 residues. The V gene's germline CDR1 is SGHTS and CDR2 YDEGEE. The CDR3 sequence: CASSLGQGAGNTGELFF. CDR3 in DNA: TGTGCCAGCAGCTTGGGACAGGGAGCAGGAAACACCGGGGAGCTGTTTTTT.

This clone was seen a few times. J is TRBJ1-2 and V is TRBV7-9; D gene uncertain. The ends were cut back, 4 bases at V and 7 bases at J, with 13 bases in the middle. The germline V gene encodes CDR1 SEHNR and CDR2 FQNEAQ (reference sequence). This CDR3 has 13 amino acids. The CDR3 region has the DNA TGTGCCAGCAGCTCACAAGGCACTACTGGCTACACCTTC. This encodes CASSSQGTTGYTF.

The chain links TRBV5-1 to TRBJ1-5, with unresolved D. Trimming took 0 bases from V and 0 from J, leaving 7 bases between them. There are 15 residues in the CDR3. Germline-derived CDR1 and CDR2 are SGHRS and YFSETQ. CDR3 in DNA: TGCGCCAGCAGCTTGGCCGGGTATAGCAATCAGCCCCAGCATTTT. Translation gives CASSLAGYSNQPQHF.

V and J are TRBV4-1 and TRBJ2-7; possibly TRBD1 for D (6 bases). Germline CDR1 and CDR2: MGHRA and YSYEKL. The ends were cut back, 4 bases at V and 2 bases at J, with 12 bases in the middle. This CDR3 region has 14 residues. The CDR3 loop is CASSRAGTPYEQYF. CDR3 DNA sequence: TGCGCCAGCAGCCGTGCCGGGACACCCTACGAGCAGTACTTC.

The chain is built from TRBV28 and TRBJ1-5; D might be TRBD1 (5 bases). Germline CDR1 and CDR2: MDHEN and SYDVKM. The length of the CDR3 is 14 residues. V was pared by 6 bases and J by 4 bases, with 13 bases between. DNA of the CDR3: TGTGCCAGCAGCCTGGGGCGGCTAAATCAGCCCCAGCATTTT. Translating it yields CASSLGRLNQPQHF.

The chain couples TRBV15 to TRBJ2-1, with D hard to call. The germline V gene encodes CDR1 LNHNV and CDR2 YYDKDF (reference sequence). The V end lost 0 bases, the J end lost 10 bases, and 7 bases lay between the germline ends. CDR3 size: 12 residues. CDR3: CATSRDTVEQFF. As DNA, the CDR3 is TGTGCCACCAGCAGAGATACGGTAGAGCAGTTCTTC.

The chain couples TRBV6-5 to TRBJ1-4, with no clear D. The CDR3 has 16 residues. CDR1 and CDR2 from the germline V gene are MNHEY and SVGAGI. Trimming removed 0 bases at V and 0 bases at J, with 8 bases between. The CDR3 DNA reads TGTGCCAGCAGTTACTCCCCCCCCACAACTAATGAAAAACTGTTTTTT. This codes for CASSYSPPTTNEKLFF.

The chain joins TRBV18 to TRBJ1-1; 10 bases map to TRBD1. Germline V CDR1 and CDR2: KGHSH, LQKENI. The CDR3 runs to 19 residues. With 0 bases clipped from V and 3 bases from J, the junction kept 13 bases outside the gene matches. This CDR3 is CASSPPRDRGGLWDTEAFF. For the CDR3, the DNA is TGTGCCAGCTCACCACCGAGGGACAGGGGTGGGCTGTGGGACACTGAAGCTTTCTTT.

The rearrangement joins TRBV5-1 to TRBJ1-2; 8 bases are a match to TRBD1. V trimming: 3 bases; J trimming: 7 bases; junction bases outside the gene matches: 2. This CDR3 has 12 amino acids. Germline V CDR1 and CDR2: SGHRS, YFSETQ. DNA for the CDR3: TGCGCCAGCAGCTCGACAGGGGCTGGCTACACCTTC. Translated: CASSSTGAGYTF.

The chain has TRBV15 and TRBJ2-3; possibly TRBD2 for D (5 bases). Germline V gene lookup returns CDR1 LNHNV and CDR2 YYDKDF (reference sequence). V was trimmed by 1 base and J by 0 bases, leaving 5 bases between them. The CDR3 length is 14 residues. The DNA of the CDR3 is TGTGCCACCAGCAGAGGGACTAGCACAGATACGCAGTATTTT. Residues: CATSRGTSTDTQYF.

This clone was seen more than once but under ten times. The chain links TRBV6-4 to TRBJ2-3; possibly TRBD1 for D (5 bases). The CDR3 is 15 residues long. The V and J ends lost 3 bases and 0 bases respectively, with 10 bases between them. Looked up from germline, CDR1 is MRHNA and CDR2 is SNTAGT. CDR3 residues: CASSETAFSTDTQYF. In DNA, the CDR3 is TGTGCCAGCAGTGAGACAGCCTTCAGCACAGATACGCAGTATTTT.

The DNA of the CDR3 is TGTGCCAGCAGCTTAGAGTTTAGCGTGAAGTCAGATACGCAGTATTTT. This gives the protein CASSLEFSVKSDTQYF. J is TRBJ2-3 and V is TRBV11-2; D possibly corresponds to TRBD2 (5 bases). The CDR3 sequence is 16 residues long. Germline V gene data show CDR1 as SGHAT and CDR2 as FQNNGV. V lost 0 bases to trimming and J lost 4 bases, with 14 bases between them.

This clone has a handful of counts. The V and J genes are TRBV9 and TRBJ2-5; D is possibly TRBD2 (5 bases). Germline-derived CDR1 and CDR2 are SGDLS and YYNGEE. CDR3 length: 14 amino acids. Trimming took 3 bases from V and 5 from J, leaving 14 bases between them. The CDR3 DNA reads TGTGCCAGCAGCGCGCACCCAGGCGGGGAGACCCAGTACTTC. It is translated as CASSAHPGGETQYF.

V gene TRBV4-2 combines with J gene TRBJ1-1; TRBD1 agrees at 9 bases. With V trimmed by 5 bases and J by 5 bases, 12 bases remained unmatched. Germline loops: CDR1 LGHNA, CDR2 YNFKEQ. CDR3 length: 16 amino acids. In DNA, the CDR3 is TGTGCCAGCAGCGCCCGAAACAGGGGGCTTGATACTGAAGCTTTCTTT. Its protein is CASSARNRGLDTEAFF.

This clone appeared a single time. V gene TRBV4-2 combines with J gene TRBJ2-1, with 10 positions matching TRBD2. This CDR3 spans 16 amino acids. The V and J ends lost 3 bases and 7 bases, in that order; junction bases with no gene match: 9. Germline-derived CDR1 and CDR2 are LGHNA and YNFKEQ. The CDR3 loop reads CASSQDSSGGKNEQFF. As DNA, the CDR3 is TGTGCCAGCAGCCAGGACTCTAGCGGGGGTAAAAATGAGCAGTTCTTC.

The chain uses TRBV5-1 and TRBJ1-4; tentatively, D is TRBD1 (6 bases). Trimming left V 2 bases short and J 8 bases short, with 16 bases between. This CDR3 spans 15 amino acids. Germline CDR1 is SGHRS and CDR2 is YFSETQ. The CDR3 loop is CASSFETGGREKLFF. In DNA form, the CDR3 reads TGCGCCAGCAGCTTCGAGACAGGTGGTAGGGAAAAACTGTTTTTT.